These T cell receptor beta chains were read from a single sample in a study of response to subunit inactivated influenza vaccine. TCRdb called the RT-PCR reads again in MiXCR, with one record for every CDR3 protein. The sample holds some 480,000 distinct CDR3 sequences, approximately 9.9% seen once. The material was PBMCs from blood, obtained 45 days after vaccination. The receptors were gathered from a man aged 45-65 years who received an inactivated influenza vaccine. The conserved cysteine and the conserved F or W are not part of the CDR3 here.

V: TRBV30; J: TRBJ2-2; CDR3: AWSPPAGYNTGELF
V: TRBV12-3/TRBV12-4; J: TRBJ2-5; CDR3: ASRRLAGNQETQY
V: TRBV20-1; J: TRBJ2-7; CDR3: SAVDRWGLASYEQY
V: TRBV10-3; J: TRBJ2-6; CDR3: AISTRLAGGSGANVLT
V: TRBV5-6; J: TRBJ2-7; CDR3: ASSLRGVGGSYEQY
V: TRBV20-1; J: TRBJ2-5; CDR3: SAHSGGSAKETQY
V: TRBV12-3/TRBV12-4; J: TRBJ2-2; CDR3: ASSLTPVRVTGELF
V: TRBV6-1; J: TRBJ2-1; CDR3: ASRPPLAGGPGNEQF
V: TRBV29-1; J: TRBJ2-1; CDR3: SVWRAGLQEWGEQF
V: TRBV6-2/TRBV6-3; J: TRBJ2-1; CDR3: ASSPLGTSGYNEQF
V: TRBV6-5; J: TRBJ2-2; CDR3: ASSLGSGRGAGELF
V: TRBV4-2; J: TRBJ2-6; CDR3: ASSQDLPSGANVLT
V: TRBV10-3; J: TRBJ2-2; CDR3: AISEGRNTGELF
V: TRBV15; J: TRBJ2-1; CDR3: ATGAGFYNEQF
V: TRBV3-1; J: TRBJ2-1; CDR3: ASSQEMTGASYNEQF
V: TRBV20-1; J: TRBJ2-7; CDR3: SARRDGRYEQY
V: TRBV29-1; J: TRBJ2-7; CDR3: SVVQRDRAYEQY
V: TRBV7-6; J: TRBJ2-7; CDR3: ASSPIPEGTSRYEQY
V: TRBV20-1; J: TRBJ2-3; CDR3: CARDELAGIYTDTQY
V: TRBV29-1; J: TRBJ2-5; CDR3: SVDWGGMETQY
V: TRBV20-1; J: TRBJ1-5; CDR3: SAEATAYSNQPQH
V: TRBV3-1; J: TRBJ2-1; CDR3: ASGYPEEF